These T cell receptor beta chains were read from a single sample in a study of read filtering for tumor transcriptome and immune sequencing. TCRdb used MiXCR to reprocess the reads, holding one entry per CDR3 protein. Of about 24,000 distinct CDR3 sequences listed, around 20% are singletons. Sequencing was done on a sample of a population of CD138-negative cells sorted from bone marrow. Receptor source: a donor aged 40 or over with multiple myeloma. CDR3s include the opening cysteine and the closing phenylalanine or tryptophan. D genes are given only for firm matches. Clone size is stated in some rows and not others, as once, few, many or a class when expanded.

D | J | size | V | DNA | CDR3
TRBD2 | TRBJ2-3 | - | TRBV30 | TGTGCCTGGAAGGAGGGGCTAGCGGGAACAGATACGCAGTATTTT | CAWKEGLAGTDTQYF
- | TRBJ2-7 | many | TRBV12-3/TRBV12-4 | TGTGCCAGCAGTTTATCGGGGGAAGGGGACGAGCAGTACTTC | CASSLSGEGDEQYF
TRBD2 | TRBJ2-2 | many | TRBV2 | TGTGCCAGCAGGACTAGCGGGAATTCCGGGGAGCTGTTTTTT | CASRTSGNSGELFF
- | TRBJ2-1 | - | TRBV30 | TGTGCCTTGCGTGTACGGCGTAATGAGCAGTTCTTC | CALRVRRNEQFF
- | TRBJ2-2 | many | TRBV20-1 | TGCAGTGCTAGAGATAGGGGGGCACACACCGGGGAGCTGTTTTTT | CSARDRGAHTGELFF
TRBD2 | TRBJ2-3 | many | TRBV10-3 | TGTGCCATCAGTGGGGTGCCTAGCGGGAGCCCAGATACGCAGTATTTT | CAISGVPSGSPDTQYF
- | TRBJ2-5 | medium-sized | TRBV29-1 | TGCAGCGTTGTTTTCGGGGTGCCGGAGACCCAGTACTTC | CSVVFGVPETQYF
- | TRBJ2-1 | many | TRBV2 | TGTGCCAGCAGTGAAGGGAGCGGGTTTTACTCCTACAATGAGCAGTTCTTC | CASSEGSGFYSYNEQFF
- | TRBJ2-7 | many | TRBV3-1 | TGTGCCAGCAGCCAAATCGGCGGAGGCTCCTACGAGCAGTACTTC | CASSQIGGGSYEQYF
TRBD2 | TRBJ2-3 | many | TRBV6-1 | TGTGCCAGCAGTGAACAAGGTCCGGGACTAGCGGGACGAGATACGCAGTATTTT | CASSEQGPGLAGRDTQYF
- | TRBJ2-1 | many | TRBV5-4 | TGTGCCAGCAGCCCGGGGCCCTCCTACAATGAGCAGTTCTTC | CASSPGPSYNEQFF
- | TRBJ2-7 | many | TRBV28 | TGTGCCAGCAGTGGTCCGGGCCGTAGTTCCTACGAGCAGTACTTC | CASSGPGRSSYEQYF
- | TRBJ2-1 | many | TRBV11-2 | TGTGCCAGCAGCCCTTACACCGATGAGCAGTTCTTC | CASSPYTDEQFF
TRBD1 | TRBJ2-7 | many | TRBV20-1 | TGCAGTGCTAGAGATCGGGGACAGGGGGCTAGATACGAGCAGTACTTC | CSARDRGQGARYEQYF
- | TRBJ2-5 | many | TRBV28 | TGTGCCAGCAGTTTTTCTGTCAGCCAAGAGACCCAGTACTTC | CASSFSVSQETQYF
TRBD1 | TRBJ2-7 | many | TRBV20-1 | TGCAGTGCTAGAGATGGCAGGGGGCGCGAGCAGTACTTC | CSARDGRGREQYF
- | TRBJ2-7 | many | TRBV2 | TGTGCCAGTGCACCGGGACGGGCACTCGAGCAGTACTTC | CASAPGRALEQYF
TRBD1 | TRBJ1-1 | many | TRBV6-6 | TGTGCCAGCAGTCCTCCGGGACAGGGGAACACTGAAGCTTTCTTT | CASSPPGQGNTEAFF
- | TRBJ2-1 | many | TRBV27 | TGTGCCAGCAGTTTATCGGCCTATGGGGGAAATGAGCAGTTCTTC | CASSLSAYGGNEQFF
TRBD1 | TRBJ2-5 | many | TRBV29-1 | TGCAGCGTTGACCAGGGGGCAGAGACCCAGTACTTC | CSVDQGAETQYF
- | TRBJ2-1 | many | TRBV2 | TGTGCCAGCAGTGTACGAGGACAGATCCTGTTCTTC | CASSVRGQILFF
TRBD2 | TRBJ2-1 | - | TRBV5-6 | TGTGCCAGCAGCTTGGAGCGTCTAGCGGGGTTCAATGAGCAGTTCTTC | CASSLERLAGFNEQFF
TRBD2 | TRBJ2-1 | many | TRBV7-6 | TGTGCCAGCAGCCCTCGACTAGCGGGATGGTACAATGAGCAGTTCTTC | CASSPRLAGWYNEQFF
- | TRBJ1-1 | many | TRBV7-9 | TGTGCCAGCAAGAAATCGGACTCGATGAACACTGAAGCTTTCTTT | CASKKSDSMNTEAFF
TRBD2 | TRBJ2-5 | many | TRBV29-1 | TGCAGCTTAAGTGGGGGACTAGCGGGCTATCAAGAGACCCAGTACTTC | CSLSGGLAGYQETQYF
TRBD2 | TRBJ2-1 | - | TRBV19 | TGTGCCAGCAGTTTAAGCGGGAGCTTCTACAATGAGCAGTTCTTC | CASSLSGSFYNEQFF
- | TRBJ2-7 | many | TRBV20-1 | TGCAGTGCTTTCCCGACAGGGACTCCCTACGAGCAGTACTTC | CSAFPTGTPYEQYF
TRBD1 | TRBJ2-5 | few | TRBV29-1 | TGCAGCGTACCCGGACAGGCTTACCAAGAGACCCAGTACTTC | CSVPGQAYQETQYF
- | TRBJ1-5 | many | TRBV12-3/TRBV12-4 | TGTGCCAGCAGTCCCTCGGGAGGGAGCAATCAGCCCCAGCATTTT | CASSPSGGSNQPQHF
TRBD1 | TRBJ2-7 | many | TRBV9 | TGTGCCAGCAGCTCAGTGGACAGGGGGCCACTACCATCGGGGGAGCAGTACTTC | CASSSVDRGPLPSGEQYF
- | TRBJ2-7 | many | TRBV27 | TGTGCCAGCAGTTTCCGGCGGGCTAGCTCCTACGAGCAGTACTTC | CASSFRRASSYEQYF
- | TRBJ1-2 | many | TRBV6-5 | TGTGCCAGCAGTTACACCCCCCAGGCGAACTATGGCTACACCTTC | CASSYTPQANYGYTF
- | TRBJ2-7 | many | TRBV11-1 | TGTGCCAGCAGCTTAACATCGGCGATCGAGCAGTACTTC | CASSLTSAIEQYF
- | TRBJ1-2 | many | TRBV28 | TGTGCCAGCAGTTTAGAGGGGTTTTATGGCTACACCTTC | CASSLEGFYGYTF
- | TRBJ2-3 | many | TRBV27 | TGTGCCAGCACCGCGCTACGGGGGCCAAACCTCCTCACAGATACGCAGTATTTT | CASTALRGPNLLTDTQYF
- | TRBJ1-5 | many | TRBV28 | TGTGCCAGCAGTCCCCCGGCTCTCCGGGAGCCCCAGCATTTT | CASSPPALREPQHF
- | TRBJ2-1 | many | TRBV29-1 | TGCAGCGTTTTCACCGGGACCGCGGCGTACAATGAGCAGTTCTTC | CSVFTGTAAYNEQFF
TRBD2 | TRBJ2-1 | many | TRBV20-1 | TGCAGTGCTCGCAGCGGGGGATTTTACAATGAGCAGTTCTTC | CSARSGGFYNEQFF
TRBD2 | TRBJ2-7 | many | TRBV5-1 | TGCGCCAGCAGCGCGCTAGCGGGAGTTGGAGAGCAGTACTTC | CASSALAGVGEQYF
- | TRBJ2-1 | few | TRBV2 | TGTGCCAGCAGTGATTTCCCAGCGGTCTCCTACAATGAGCAGTTCTTC | CASSDFPAVSYNEQFF
- | TRBJ1-5 | many | TRBV10-3 | TGTGCCATCAGCCTTGATGGGCAGCCCCAGCATTTT | CAISLDGQPQHF
- | TRBJ1-1 | many | TRBV28 | TGTGCCAGCATCCTATCGGGGGGAACTGAAGCTTTCTTT | CASILSGGTEAFF
TRBD2 | TRBJ2-5 | many | TRBV19 | TGTGCCACCGCGACCGGGACTAGCCGTCCGGGAGAGACCCAGTACTTC | CATATGTSRPGETQYF
- | TRBJ1-5 | many | TRBV3-1 | TGTGCCAGCAGCCAATACCAGGCCCAGCCCCAGCATTTT | CASSQYQAQPQHF
TRBD2 | TRBJ2-1 | medium-sized | TRBV5-1 | TGCGCCAGCAGCTTCGGACTAGCGGGAGACAATGAGCAGTTCTTC | CASSFGLAGDNEQFF
TRBD2 | TRBJ2-3 | many | TRBV7-2 | TGTGCCAGCAGCCCCCGGGCTAGCGGGAACACCCCCCGTTTGAATACGCAGTATTTT | CASSPRASGNTPRLNTQYF
- | TRBJ1-1 | many | TRBV12-3/TRBV12-4 | TGTGCCAGCAGCCGCGGACGGTTGAACACTGAAGCTTTCTTT | CASSRGRLNTEAFF
TRBD2 | TRBJ2-7 | many | TRBV6-1 | TGTGCCAGCAGGCGGGAGGGGGTCTACGAGCAGTACTTC | CASRREGVYEQYF
- | TRBJ2-3 | many | TRBV6-6 | TGTGCCAGCAGTTACTCAGAGGCAGATACGCAGTATTTT | CASSYSEADTQYF
TRBD2 | TRBJ2-7 | many | TRBV5-1 | TGCGCCAGCAGCTTGGGGGGTAGCGGGAGCTCCTACGAGCAGTACTTC | CASSLGGSGSSYEQYF
- | TRBJ2-2 | many | TRBV29-1 | TGCAGCGCTGTGTTGGCCGGGGAGCTGTTTTTT | CSAVLAGELFF
TRBD2 | TRBJ2-1 | medium-sized | TRBV5-1 | TGCGCCAGCAGCCCCATCCGGGGACTAGCAATCCCTGAGCAGTTCTTC | CASSPIRGLAIPEQFF
TRBD1 | TRBJ1-1 | many | TRBV6-6 | TGTGCCAGCAGTACCCCCCTCGGGACAGGGGGCACTGAAGCTTTCTTT | CASSTPLGTGGTEAFF
TRBD1 | TRBJ1-6 | many | TRBV19 | TGTGCCAGTAGCGCAACTTACAGGGGGGAGAATTCACCCCTCCACTTT | CASSATYRGENSPLHF
- | TRBJ2-7 | few | TRBV5-1 | TGCGCCAGCAGCAAGGGGGACGGACTTGCCGAGCAGTACTTC | CASSKGDGLAEQYF
TRBD2 | TRBJ2-1 | many | TRBV18 | TGTGCCAGCTCACCAGTGATGCCGGGACTACTATACCATGAGCAGTTCTTC | CASSPVMPGLLYHEQFF
TRBD1 | TRBJ1-2 | many | TRBV10-3 | TGTGCCATCAGTGTAGGAGGGGACAGGGAGGATGGCTACACCTTC | CAISVGGDREDGYTF